The clone carrying this T cell receptor (beta chain) has a handful of counts. The data were taken from a study of molecular identifiers for immune sequencing clone quantification. CDR3 length equals 19 residues. The V end lost 4 bases, the J end lost 2 bases, and 25 bases lay between the germline ends. The germline gives CDR1 MGHRA, CDR2 YSYEKL. Naive CD8 sequencing libraries were generated from approximately 20,000 to 1,000,000 sorted cells, with 10%, 30% or 50% RNA as input. CD8+CD4-CCR7+CD45RA+ cells were sorted as naive CD8 T cells. TCRdb re-called the PCR reads through MiXCR, storing one row per CDR3 protein. The sample includes about 640,000 distinct CDR3 sequences, 15% to 20% seen only once; the top ten take about 0.9%.

This chain links TRBV4-1 with TRBJ2-3, with TRBD2 as a possible D gene (6 bases). The sample was naive CD8+ T cells from blood, with Jurkat cell RNA spiked in. Stated subset: FACS-sorted CD8+CD4-CCR7+CD45RA+ naive T cells. The receptor comes from a human donor in good health. Some libraries in this study had Jurkat cell RNA spiked in. The DNA of the CDR3 is TGCGCCAGCAGCCTCCAGACCCGAGGAGTTGTAGCGGACACAGATACGCAGTATTTT. As protein: CASSLQTRGVVADTDTQYF.